Below are 28 T cell receptor beta chains sequenced from a single sample in a study of cytomegalovirus exposure and HLA in healthy donors. PCR involved 60 Vbeta and 13 Jbeta primers. Sequencing was performed with immunoSEQ multiplex PCR; in TCRdb, only in-frame clones are kept and a portion is missing. The sample consists of about 130,000 clones, roughly 70% of them appearing once. Sequenced material: PBMCs. All receptors come from a human donor in good health.

This clone has more than one count but fewer than ten. The J gene is TRBJ1-2, the V gene TRBV7-9; 8 bases align to TRBD1. The trim removed 3 bases at V and 8 bases at J, leaving 2 bases unmatched. Germline lookup yields CDR1 SEHNR and CDR2 FQNEAQ (reference sequence). The CDR3 loop spans 12 amino acids. CDR3 DNA sequence: TGTGCCAGCAGCTTGGGGACAGGCGGCTACACCTTC. The encoded protein is CASSLGTGGYTF.

J is TRBJ1-4 and V is TRBV13; 11 bases align to TRBD1. This CDR3 contains 15 residues. V lost 5 bases and J lost 7; bases outside the gene matches: 6. The germline V gene encodes CDR1 PRHDT and CDR2 FYEKMQ (reference sequence). This CDR3 reads CASSPSGTGGEKLFF. CDR3 coding DNA: TGTGCCAGCAGCCCTTCCGGGACAGGGGGTGAAAAACTGTTTTTT.

The J gene is TRBJ2-2, the V gene TRBV28; D is perhaps TRBD2 (5 bases). Germline V gene data show CDR1 as MDHEN and CDR2 as SYDVKM. V gave up 4 bases and J gave up 9 bases, with 21 bases separating them. The CDR3 is 16 residues long. CDR3 DNA sequence: TGTGCCAGCAGTTCCGTCGGTTGGAGGAGGTATAGGGAGCTGTTTTTT. This codes for CASSSVGWRRYRELFF.

This sequence joins TRBV28 and TRBJ2-7; D ambiguous. Per germline, CDR1 MDHEN and CDR2 SYDVKM. CDR3 length: 12 residues. V lost 3 bases and J lost 3, with 6 bases in between. CDR3 protein: CASSLSLYEQYF. CDR3 nucleotides: TGTGCCAGCAGTTTGTCCCTCTACGAGCAGTACTTC.

J is TRBJ1-4 and V is TRBV27; 8 nucleotides agree with TRBD1. Unmatched junction bases numbered 6, after V lost 5 bases and J lost 1 base. The CDR3 has 16 amino acids. Germline CDR1 MNHEY, CDR2 SMNVEV (reference sequence). The CDR3 DNA follows: TGTGCCAGCAGTGACACAGGGGGGATAACTAATGAAAAACTGTTTTTT. Its translation: CASSDTGGITNEKLFF.

The genes are TRBV5-1 and TRBJ1-4; 11 nucleotides align to TRBD1. Per germline, CDR1 SGHRS and CDR2 YFSETQ. V dropped 4 bases and J dropped 3; count of bases not matched to a gene: 5. CDR3 length: 16 amino acids. The CDR3 nucleotides are TGCGCCAGCAGCAGGACAGGGGGCCCGTCTAATGAAAAACTGTTTTTT. Translating gives CASSRTGGPSNEKLFF. The variable domain in full, completed from reference TRBV5-1 and TRBJ1-4, reads KAGVTQTPRYLIKTRGQQVTLSCSPISGHRSVSWYQQTPGQGLQFLFEYFSETQRNKGNFPGRFSGRQFSNSRSEMNVSTLELGDSALYLCASSRTGGPSNEKLFFGSGTQLSVL.

The chain recombines TRBV7-3 with TRBJ2-2, with D unresolved. Trimming pared 3 bases from V and 4 bases from J, leaving 12 bases between. CDR3 length: 15 amino acids. Germline CDR1 and CDR2: SGHTA and FQGTGA. The CDR3: CASSFSPAFTGELFF. In DNA, the CDR3 is TGTGCCAGCAGCTTTTCTCCCGCGTTCACCGGGGAGCTGTTTTTT. Combining the CDR3 with reference TRBV7-3 and TRBJ2-2 gives the whole variable domain GAGVSQTPSNKVTEKGKYVELRCDPISGHTALYWYRQSLGQGPEFLIYFQGTGAADDSGLPNDRFFAVRPEGSVSTLKIQRTERGDSAVYLCASSFSPAFTGELFFGEGSRLTVL.

The rearrangement links TRBV19 to TRBJ1-5; D remains ambiguous. The CDR3 contains 13 residues. Trimming pared 5 bases from V and 3 bases from J, leaving 8 bases between. The germline V gene encodes CDR1 LNHDA and CDR2 SQIVND (reference sequence). CDR3 sequence: CASSLQLNQPQHF. The CDR3 nucleotides read TGTGCCAGTAGTTTACAGCTCAATCAGCCCCAGCATTTT.

This clone was observed a handful of times. The chain joins TRBV19 to TRBJ2-7; 9 bases are a match to TRBD2. The germline CDR1 and CDR2 sequences are LNHDA and SQIVND (reference sequence). The CDR3 runs 17 residues. Losses at the gene ends were 0 bases for V and 1 base for J; bases not matched to a gene: 7. The CDR3 DNA is TGTGCCAGTAGTATAGATGCTAGCGGGGTCGGGTCCTACGAGCAGTACTTC. Amino acids: CASSIDASGVGSYEQYF.

The chain recombines TRBV5-4 with TRBJ2-1; possibly TRBD1 for D (6 bases). The germline V gene has CDR1 SGHNT and CDR2 YYREEE (reference sequence). Trimming pared 0 bases from V and 0 bases from J, leaving 10 bases between. The CDR3 is 16 residues long. CDR3 coding DNA: TGTGCCAGCAGCTTGGGGGGGCAGGGCTCCTACAATGAGCAGTTCTTC. It is translated as CASSLGGQGSYNEQFF.

This clone was observed a handful of times. This sequence joins TRBV10-1 and TRBJ1-1, with 9 positions matching TRBD1. Germline V gene data show CDR1 as WNHNN and CDR2 as SYGVQD (reference sequence). V lost 0 bases to trimming and J lost 10 bases; unmatched junction nucleotides: 3. The CDR3 runs 13 residues. The CDR3 nucleotides are TGCGCCAGCAGTGAGTCGGACAGGGGAGCAGCTTTCTTT. Protein: CASSESDRGAAFF.

The genes are TRBV5-5 and TRBJ2-1; D may be TRBD2 (6 bases). V was clipped by 0 bases and J by 7 bases, with 14 bases between them. The CDR3 spans 15 residues. Germline V lookup: CDR1 SGHKS, CDR2 YYEKEE (reference sequence). This chain's CDR3 is CASSLGRERWNEQFF. In DNA, the CDR3 is TGTGCCAGCAGCTTGGGTCGGGAGCGCTGGAATGAGCAGTTCTTC.

The V and J genes are TRBV5-1 and TRBJ2-5; D is possibly TRBD2 (6 bases). Looked up from germline, CDR1 is SGHRS and CDR2 is YFSETQ. V dropped 5 bases and J dropped 4 bases, with 21 bases sitting between them. The CDR3 extends over 16 amino acids. CDR3 in DNA: TGCGCCAGCAGTCGAACCAGACCCGGGGGAGGAGAGACCCAGTACTTC. Its protein product is CASSRTRPGGGETQYF.

The chain carries TRBV28 and TRBJ1-5, with D possibly being TRBD1 (5 bases). The CDR3 spans 14 residues. CDR1 is MDHEN and CDR2 is SYDVKM in the germline V gene. V lost 2 bases and J lost 0, with 5 bases in between. The CDR3 DNA follows: TGTGCCAGCAGTTTAAGGGGTAGCAATCAGCCCCAGCATTTT. The encoded protein is CASSLRGSNQPQHF.

This chain links TRBV2 with TRBJ2-7, with 8 bases matching TRBD1. The CDR3 contains 14 residues. J lost 5 bases, V lost 5 bases, and 8 bases had no gene match. Germline lookup yields CDR1 SNHLY and CDR2 FYNNEI. DNA for the CDR3: TGTGCCAGCAGTCTTCAGGACAGGGTAAACGAGCAGTACTTC. Protein product: CASSLQDRVNEQYF.

The chain has TRBV27 and TRBJ2-7; 7 bases align to TRBD2. CDR3 length: 14 amino acids. J lost 6 bases, V lost 6 bases, and 11 bases had no gene match. Germline CDR1 is MNHEY and CDR2 is SMNVEV (reference sequence). Here the CDR3 DNA reads TGTGCCAGCAGACCCCATGACGGGGGGTCCGAGCAGTACTTC. Its translation is CASRPHDGGSEQYF.

The rearrangement joins TRBV23-1 to TRBJ2-5, with D maybe TRBD1 (5 bases). TRBV23-1 is sorted into the ORF group, with uncertain function. V was clipped by 4 bases and J by 11 bases, with 23 bases between them. There are 15 residues in the CDR3. The CDR3 nucleotides read TGCGCCAGCAGTCCGCCGACAGCGAAACCCGCAGAGCAGTACTTC. As protein: CASSPPTAKPAEQYF.

Comments on this clone: The junction does not match germline at one end; this may be a read error. The DNA for the CDR3 is TGTGTCAGTAGTATGGGCATCCTTTACACTGAAGCTTTCTTT. It specifies CVSSMGILYTEAFF. The rearrangement uses TRBV19 and TRBJ1-1, with D unclear. The CDR3 is made up of 14 amino acids. Germline V lookup: CDR1 LNHDA, CDR2 SQIVND (reference sequence).

The rearrangement uses TRBV5-1 and TRBJ2-3; 7 positions agree with TRBD1. With 4 bases clipped from V and 2 bases from J, the junction kept 4 bases outside the gene matches. CDR3 length: 14 residues. Germline CDR1 and CDR2: SGHRS and YFSETQ. The CDR3 region is CASSRDSVTDTQYF. The DNA of the CDR3 is TGCGCCAGCAGCAGGGACAGTGTCACAGATACGCAGTATTTT.

The rearrangement uses TRBV28 and TRBJ1-5; 9 bases are shared with TRBD1. From germline, CDR1 is MDHEN and CDR2 SYDVKM. The J segment lost 9 bases and the V segment lost 4 bases, leaving 7 bases of the junction unmatched. The CDR3 covers 14 residues. The DNA of the CDR3 is TGTGCCAGCAGTTACAGGGGGCAGCGGGGGCCCCAGCATTTT. This gives the protein CASSYRGQRGPQHF.

V usage is TRBV7-8 and J usage is TRBJ1-1; D unresolved. The CDR3 contains 16 residues. In germline, CDR1 is SGHVS, CDR2 FQNEAQ. Trimming shortened V by 3 bases and J by 0 bases, and 14 bases separated the two germline ends. CDR3 sequence reads: CASSLGSGVVNTEAFF. As DNA, the CDR3 is TGTGCCAGCAGCTTGGGGTCCGGGGTGGTGAACACTGAAGCTTTCTTT. Looking up the rest from reference TRBV7-8 and TRBJ1-1 gives the full variable domain: GAGVSQSPRYKVAKRGQDVALRCDPISGHVSLFWYQQALGQGPEFLTYFQNEAQLDKSGLPSDRFFAERPEGSVSTLKIQRTQQEDSAVYLCASSLGSGVVNTEAFFGQGTRLTVV.

The chain has TRBV5-4 and TRBJ2-1; the D is unclear. The V gene's germline CDR1 is SGHNT and CDR2 YYREEE (reference sequence). This CDR3 spans 15 amino acids. V was clipped by 0 bases and J by 8 bases, with 15 bases between them. DNA for the CDR3: TGTGCCAGCAGCTTGGCTAAAAGTCCCGCTCATGAGCAGTTCTTC. Its translation is CASSLAKSPAHEQFF.

This clone has a single count. The chain couples TRBV9 to TRBJ2-1; 8 bases map to TRBD2. From germline, CDR1 is SGDLS and CDR2 YYNGEE. The CDR3 runs 16 residues. The trim removed 4 bases at V and 7 bases at J, leaving 13 bases unmatched. The CDR3 DNA reads as TGTGCCAGCAGCCCCCCATCGGTAGCGGGAAGGAATGAGCAGTTCTTC. This codes for CASSPPSVAGRNEQFF.

This chain uses TRBV9 with TRBJ1-6, with 10 bases lining up with TRBD1. The CDR3 runs 14 residues. The germline V gene encodes CDR1 SGDLS and CDR2 YYNGEE. V lost 3 bases and J lost 7; bases outside the gene matches: 1. CDR3 loop: CASSGGQGNSPLHF. Here the CDR3 DNA reads TGTGCCAGCAGCGGGGGACAGGGGAATTCACCCCTCCACTTT.

This rearrangement joins TRBV5-6 to TRBJ2-3; D may be TRBD1 (6 bases). V dropped 0 bases and J dropped 2 bases, with 10 bases sitting between them. This CDR3 has 15 residues. Germline assignment: CDR1 SGHDT and CDR2 YYEEEE. Here the CDR3 DNA reads TGTGCCAGCAGCTTGGTTCAGGGGAACACAGATACGCAGTATTTT. Its translation: CASSLVQGNTDTQYF. Full variable domain (missing parts from reference TRBV5-6 and TRBJ2-3): DAGVTQSPTHLIKTRGQQVTLRCSPKSGHDTVSWYQQALGQGPQFIFQYYEEEERQRGNFPDRFSGHQFPNYSSELNVNALLLGDSALYLCASSLVQGNTDTQYFGPGTRLTVL.

The chain employs TRBV11-2 and TRBJ2-7, with 8 bases identical to TRBD2. From germline, CDR1 is SGHAT and CDR2 FQNNGV. The V segment lost 5 bases and the J segment 3 bases; nucleotides outside the gene matches: 12. There are 16 residues in the CDR3. The CDR3 sequence is CASSTLEIAGNYEQYF. The CDR3 bases are TGTGCCAGCAGCACCCTGGAAATAGCGGGAAACTACGAGCAGTACTTC.

The chain is built from TRBV6-5 and TRBJ1-1, with 7 bases identical to TRBD1. The trim removed 8 bases at V and 4 bases at J, leaving 1 base unmatched. The CDR3 totals 11 residues. The germline V gene encodes CDR1 MNHEY and CDR2 SVGAGI. This CDR3 is CASQGGTEAFF. The CDR3 DNA is TGTGCCAGCCAGGGGGGCACTGAAGCTTTCTTT.

V and J are TRBV5-4 and TRBJ1-4; D ambiguous. CDR1 is SGHNT, CDR2 YYREEE, per germline (reference sequence). The CDR3 is 15 residues long. V was trimmed by 4 bases and J by 8 bases, leaving 18 bases between them. The CDR3 sequence is CASSPEGGGGEKLFF. CDR3 in DNA: TGTGCCAGCAGCCCGGAGGGTGGCGGCGGAGAAAAACTGTTTTTT.